These 15 T cell receptor beta chains were all obtained from the same sample, sequenced in a study of patients and donors after allogeneic stem cell transplantation. TCRdb independently ran MiXCR on the RT-PCR reads; one entry per CDR3 protein. The sample has fewer than 180,000 distinct CDR3 sequences, about two fifths seen once. Material: blood, either unsorted or a sorted T cell fraction (not recorded which). These receptors were taken from a human donor who was either an allogeneic HSCT recipient or a stem cell or donor lymphocyte infusion donor (not recorded which). It is not recorded whose cells these are; they may come from a transplant donor.

The V call is TRBV7-9, the J call TRBJ1-4; TRBD1 agrees at 8 bases. Germline V gene lookup returns CDR1 SEHNR and CDR2 FQNEAQ (reference sequence). CDR3 length equals 13 residues. The ends lost 5 bases at V and 7 bases at J; junction bases unmatched: 3. CDR3 nucleotide sequence: TGTGCCAGCAGCCCTACAGGGGGTGAAAAACTGTTTTTT. Its translation is CASSPTGGEKLFF.

This clonotype was seen only a few times. The V call is TRBV10-3, the J call TRBJ1-5; TRBD1 might be the D (6 bases). The CDR3 consists of 15 residues. V was clipped by 4 bases and J by 0 bases, with 10 bases between them. Germline loops: CDR1 ENHRY, CDR2 SYGVKD. The CDR3 bases are TGTGCCATCAGTGTCTCGGGGGCTAGCAATCAGCCCCAGCATTTT. Translation gives CAISVSGASNQPQHF.

The gene calls are TRBV6-1 and TRBJ1-6; D gene unclear. The germline V gene encodes CDR1 MNHNS and CDR2 SASEGT. V shed 5 bases and J shed 0 bases, with 17 bases lying between them. The CDR3 sequence is 18 residues long. The CDR3 coding sequence is TGTGCCAGCAGTCTAACCCCCGGACTGAGCTCCTATAATTCACCCCTCCACTTT. It is translated as CASSLTPGLSSYNSPLHF.

J is TRBJ2-3 and V is TRBV12-3 or TRBV12-4, with TRBD2 identical over 7 bases. CDR3 length equals 15 residues. After removal of 5 bases from V and 1 base from J, the junction contained 6 bases not matched to a gene. The CDR3 DNA is TGTGCCAGCAGTCACTCAGCGGGGCGCACAGATACGCAGTATTTT. Amino acid sequence: CASSHSAGRTDTQYF.

V is TRBV12-3 or TRBV12-4 and J is TRBJ2-3; 10 nucleotides match TRBD1. This CDR3 has 15 amino acids. The trim removed 5 bases at V and 3 bases at J, leaving 5 bases unmatched. The CDR3 DNA follows: TGTGCCAGCAGTGGCCGGGACAGGGGAACAGATACGCAGTATTTT. It translates to CASSGRDRGTDTQYF.

The sample holds a few counts of this clonotype. The chain combines TRBV5-1 with TRBJ1-1, with TRBD1 matching 10 bases. V dropped 4 bases and J dropped 3; count of bases not matched to a gene: 6. CDR1 and CDR2 (germline): SGHRS, YFSETQ. This CDR3 has 15 residues. For the CDR3, the DNA is TGCGCCAGCAGCCCCCGACAGGGGGCTGACACTGAAGCTTTCTTT. Encoded protein: CASSPRQGADTEAFF. The entire variable domain, with the rest obtained from reference TRBV5-1 and TRBJ1-1, is as follows: KAGVTQTPRYLIKTRGQQVTLSCSPISGHRSVSWYQQTPGQGLQFLFEYFSETQRNKGNFPGRFSGRQFSNSRSEMNVSTLELGDSALYLCASSPRQGADTEAFFGQGTRLTVV.

This clonotype was seen more than once but under ten times. The gene calls are TRBV10-3 and TRBJ2-1; weak D call: TRBD1 (7 bases). Germline CDR1 reads ENHRY; CDR2 reads SYGVKD. The CDR3 runs 13 residues. V was cut by 8 bases and J by 2 bases, with 10 bases left in between. The CDR3 is CAIGGTAYNEQFF. CDR3 DNA: TGTGCCATCGGGGGGACAGCCTACAATGAGCAGTTCTTC.

This clonotype was detected only a few times. The rearrangement links TRBV12-3 or TRBV12-4 to TRBJ2-1, with no clear D. Trimming shortened V by 2 bases and J by 2 bases, and 13 bases separated the two germline ends. This CDR3 contains 16 residues. CDR3 residues: CASSLSPDPAYNEQFF. CDR3 coding DNA: TGTGCCAGCAGTTTAAGTCCGGACCCTGCCTACAATGAGCAGTTCTTC.

The genes are TRBV6-5 and TRBJ1-2; perhaps TRBD1 as D (6 bases). The V and J ends lost 5 bases and 8 bases respectively, with 21 bases between them. Germline CDR1 MNHEY, CDR2 SVGAGI. This CDR3 comprises 15 residues. The DNA of the CDR3 is TGTGCCAGCAGTAGAATGGACAGCCCAAGCGGGGGCTACACCTTC. Amino acids: CASSRMDSPSGGYTF.

The chain has TRBV9 and TRBJ1-1; the D is unclear. V lost 4 bases and J lost 1, with 8 bases in between. The CDR3 is 13 amino acids. Germline loops: CDR1 SGDLS, CDR2 YYNGEE. CDR3 in DNA: TGTGCCAGCAGCTCAAGCACGAACACTGAAGCTTTCTTT. This encodes CASSSSTNTEAFF.

This clonotype was counted between two and nine times. The rearrangement uses TRBV5-1 and TRBJ1-6; D gene ambiguous. The CDR3 covers 16 residues. Between the trimmed V and J ends, which lost 4 bases and 7 bases, there was a span of 18 bases. CDR1 SGHRS and CDR2 YFSETQ come from the germline V gene. DNA of the CDR3: TGCGCCAGCAGCCCCCAAGCTCGGGGAGGGAATTCACCCCTCCACTTT. This sequence encodes CASSPQARGGNSPLHF.

The table lists this clonotype with a few counts. The rearrangement joins TRBV7-9 to TRBJ1-5, with D possibly matching TRBD1 (5 bases). This CDR3 is built from 15 residues. Germline V gives CDR1 SEHNR, CDR2 FQNEAQ (reference sequence). V was trimmed by 3 bases and J by 0 bases, leaving 9 bases between them. The CDR3 sequence: CASSLGPYSNQPQHF. The CDR3 DNA is TGTGCCAGCAGCTTGGGGCCATATAGCAATCAGCCCCAGCATTTT. Full variable domain (outside the CDR3, taken from reference TRBV7-9 and TRBJ1-5): DTGVSQNPRHKITKRGQNVTFRCDPISEHNRLYWYRQTLGQGPEFLTYFQNEAQLEKSRLLSDRFSAERPKGSFSTLEIQRTEQGDSAMYLCASSLGPYSNQPQHFGDGTRLSIL.

The rearrangement uses TRBV5-1 and TRBJ1-6, with TRBD1 matching over 7 bases. The CDR3 has 15 amino acids. V dropped 4 bases and J dropped 6; count of bases not matched to a gene: 7. Per germline, CDR1 SGHRS and CDR2 YFSETQ. Here the CDR3 reads CASSRSGTVNSPLHF. As DNA, the CDR3 is TGCGCCAGCAGCCGCTCCGGGACAGTTAATTCACCCCTCCACTTT.

V usage is TRBV29-1 and J usage is TRBJ1-1; D call uncertain. This CDR3 is built from 14 residues. Trimming took 7 bases from V and 0 from J, leaving 15 bases between them. CDR1 is SQVTM, CDR2 ANQGSEA, per germline. Here the CDR3 reads CSALIGVMNTEAFF. The DNA for the CDR3 is TGCAGCGCATTAATCGGGGTAATGAACACTGAAGCTTTCTTT.

The J gene is TRBJ1-6, the V gene TRBV20-1; D is unclear. V was pared by 6 bases and J by 13 bases, with 19 bases between. The CDR3 has 13 residues. The V gene's germline CDR1 is DFQATT and CDR2 SNEGSKA (reference sequence). The CDR3 DNA follows: TGCAGTGCCTTAGACGGAGGAAAGGGTCCCCTCCACTTT. This gives the protein CSALDGGKGPLHF.